This T cell receptor beta chain was sequenced during a study of T cells expressing NK-cell markers. Regarding the study as a whole: The CD3+CD56-NKG2C+ fraction of a handful of donors was also led by these clonotypes.

In the case of this clonotype: Its target is unknown.

CDR1 and CDR2 from the germline V gene are DFQATT and SNEGSKA (reference sequence). CDR3 size: 14 residues. Libraries used 5'RACE template switching adding universal primer site and UMIs. After re-calling the 5' RACE reads, TCRdb lists one entry per CDR3 protein, DNA absent. The table lists under 500,000 distinct CDR3 sequences. The chain uses TRBV20-1 and TRBJ1-5; TCRdb's D call, TRBD1, is unchecked because there is no DNA. Sequenced sample: blood T cells: a sorted CD56 or NKG2C T cell subset, CD4+ or CD8+ T cells, or bulk PBMC T cells (not recorded which). This TCR was sampled from a woman between 18 and 70 years old in good health. This chain's CDR3 is CSAAPTGSGQPQHF.